What follows is one T cell receptor (beta chain) and its context. This record comes from a study of blood T cell repertoires in COVID-19. Across the whole study: The United States, Italy and Spain were the sources of the acute and convalescent COVID-19 samples. Sample material is recorded as cDNA or gDNA derived from T cells, B-cell-depleted T cells, or PBMCs.

V lost 0 bases, J lost 3 bases, and 10 bases lay in between. CDR3 length: 14 amino acids. Germline CDR1 and CDR2: SGHRS and YFSETQ. Generated by immunoSEQ multiplex PCR, the TCRdb table keeps only in-frame clones and is missing some. The sample has about 99,000 clones; over 80% are singletons. The chain carries TRBV5-1 and TRBJ2-7; TRBD1 might be the D (5 bases). The sequencing input was peripheral blood. The sequence derives from a man between 65 and 85 years old with active or convalescent COVID-19. DNA of the CDR3: TGCGCCAGCAGCTTGGGCAGGGCCCTCTACGAGCAGTACTTC. It encodes CASSLGRALYEQYF.